These T cell receptor beta chains were read from a single sample in a study of identical twins. TCRdb reprocessed the 5' RACE reads via MiXCR and lists one record per CDR3 protein. In the table there are around 680,000 distinct CDR3 sequences, roughly 8% of which are singletons. These same data were also listed under a study on yellow fever vaccine responses in identical twins.

Material for sequencing was PBMCs. The receptors derive from a woman under 30 in good health. Both conserved end residues are part of each CDR3. D genes are given only for firm matches. Size tells how often a clone was seen (once, few, many) or the class of an expanded clone, and some rows leave it out.

v_gene	j_gene	d_gene	abundance	CDR3nt	CDR3aa
TRBV6-5	TRBJ2-7	TRBD1	many	TGTGCCAGCAGTTACTCGGCCGGGACAGGCAGGGACGAGCAGTACTTC	CASSYSAGTGRDEQYF
TRBV21-1	TRBJ1-2	-	few	TGTGCCAGCAGCAAAGAGGCAGGGACTATGAACTATGGCTACACCTTC	CASSKEAGTMNYGYTF
TRBV15	TRBJ2-7	-	-	TGTGCCACCAGTGGTGGGAGGGGGGGCTACGAGCAGTACTTC	CATSGGRGGYEQYF
TRBV12-3/TRBV12-4	TRBJ2-3	TRBD1	many	TGTGCCAGCAGTCCCGACAGGGTCCCAAGGTATTTT	CASSPDRVPRYF
TRBV7-9	TRBJ2-3	-	-	TGTGCCAGCAGCTTAGGACGGTATGAGGGAGATACGCAGTATTTT	CASSLGRYEGDTQYF
TRBV6-6	TRBJ2-3	-	few	TGTGCCAGCAGCGCCGCAGGAGATACGCAGTATTTT	CASSAAGDTQYF
TRBV7-2	TRBJ2-3	-	many	TGTGCCAGCAGCTTGACTGTGGATACGCAGTATTTT	CASSLTVDTQYF
TRBV28	TRBJ2-7	-	few	TGTGCCAGCAGTTTGGGTCAGACCATACGCTCCTACGAGCAGTACTTC	CASSLGQTIRSYEQYF
TRBV6-2/TRBV6-3	TRBJ2-7	-	many	TGTGCCAGCAGTTACACATCGCCGGGACGGACCTACGAGCAGTACTTC	CASSYTSPGRTYEQYF
TRBV11-2	TRBJ2-5	TRBD2	few	TGTGCCAGCAGCTTTACGGCGGGAGGGGAAGAGACCCAGTACTTC	CASSFTAGGEETQYF
TRBV7-9	TRBJ2-7	-	few	TGTGCCAGCAGCTCTCGACAGGAGCAGTACTTC	CASSSRQEQYF
TRBV3-1	TRBJ2-7	-	many	TGTGCCAGCAGCCAAGCGGAGGGAAGCTACGAGCAGTACTTC	CASSQAEGSYEQYF
TRBV20-1	TRBJ2-7	-	many	TGCAGTGCTAGAGGACCAGGGACGGGAATCTACGAGCAGTACTTC	CSARGPGTGIYEQYF
TRBV29-1	TRBJ2-3	-	many	TGCAGCGAATGGACCGGAGTCGAAGATACGCAGTATTTT	CSEWTGVEDTQYF
TRBV29-1	TRBJ2-7	TRBD1	few	TGCAGCGTTGATTTGGACAGGGGGCGTGAGCAGTACTTC	CSVDLDRGREQYF
TRBV6-1	TRBJ2-4	TRBD1	few	TGTGCCAGCAGGGCGGACAGGGTCGAAAACATTCAGTACTTC	CASRADRVENIQYF
TRBV14	TRBJ2-5	-	few	TGTGCCAGCAGCCAATTTGGACGGGAGACCCAGTACTTC	CASSQFGRETQYF
TRBV7-8	TRBJ2-6	-	-	TGTGCCAGCAGCTTAGAGGCCCTCGACTCTGGGGCCAACGTCCTGACTTTC	CASSLEALDSGANVLTF
TRBV21-1	TRBJ2-1	-	-	TGTGCCAGCAGCAAAGGTCGGGGAGAAGTCGGTGAGCAGTTCTTC	CASSKGRGEVGEQFF
TRBV14	TRBJ2-7	-	many	TGTGCCAGCAGCCAAGGAAATAAGGCCTACGAGCAGTACTTC	CASSQGNKAYEQYF
TRBV4-1	TRBJ2-5	-	few	TGCGCCAGCAGCCATCTGTGGGGGGAGGATCAAGAGACCCAGTACTTC	CASSHLWGEDQETQYF
TRBV7-2	TRBJ1-1	-	few	TGTGCCAGCAGCCCGGACCCGAGCACTGAAGCTTTCTTT	CASSPDPSTEAFF
TRBV19	TRBJ2-1	-	many	TGTGCCAGTAGTATAGGGTACAATGAGCAGTTCTTC	CASSIGYNEQFF
TRBV7-9	TRBJ2-3	-	few	TGTGCCAGCAGCTTGGGCGAACTGATACTTAGCACAGATACGCAGTATTTT	CASSLGELILSTDTQYF
TRBV20-1	TRBJ2-3	-	-	TGCAGTGCTAGAGATCGTATCCTAGCCACAGATACGCAGTATTTT	CSARDRILATDTQYF
TRBV4-1	TRBJ2-7	TRBD1	few	TGCGCCAGCAGCCAAGGCTACCGGGACAGCGGCTACGAGCAGTACTTC	CASSQGYRDSGYEQYF
TRBV12-3/TRBV12-4	TRBJ1-3	-	many	TGTGCCAGCACCATAAGTGGAAACACCATATATTTT	CASTISGNTIYF
TRBV7-2	TRBJ2-2	-	-	TGTGCCAGCAGCGTCCGGGACCGTGGAAACACCGGGGAGCTGTTTTTT	CASSVRDRGNTGELFF
TRBV27	TRBJ1-1	-	many	TGTGCCAGCAGTTTAACTCGACAGCGGAACACTGAAGCTTTCTTT	CASSLTRQRNTEAFF
TRBV5-2	TRBJ2-1	-	-	TGTGCCAGCAGCCCCCAGGTCCGGGACAGGGGTTATAATGAGCAGTTCTTC	CASSPQVRDRGYNEQFF
TRBV7-3	TRBJ2-3	TRBD2	-	TGTGCCAGCAGCTCGGGACTAGCGCTTACAGATACGCAGTATTTT	CASSSGLALTDTQYF
TRBV12-3/TRBV12-4	TRBJ2-3	TRBD1	many	TGTGCCAGCAGACCTGGACAGGGTTTGGCAGATACGCAGTATTTT	CASRPGQGLADTQYF
TRBV28	TRBJ2-7	TRBD1	-	TGTGCCAGCAGTTTCCGGGACAGGGGTTGGTACGAGCAGTACTTC	CASSFRDRGWYEQYF
TRBV12-3/TRBV12-4	TRBJ2-5	TRBD2	-	TGTGCCAGCAGTTTAAGACTAGCCTTGTCTCAAGAGACCCAGTACTTC	CASSLRLALSQETQYF
TRBV20-1	TRBJ2-3	-	-	TGCAGTGCTCCCGGGCGGGCCGGATCAGATACGCAGTATTTT	CSAPGRAGSDTQYF
TRBV5-1	TRBJ2-3	-	-	TGCGCCAGCAGCTTGGACTCTCCCACAGATACGCAGTATTTT	CASSLDSPTDTQYF
TRBV21-1	TRBJ2-2	-	few	TGTGCCACCCTATATGTTAGGGGGTGGGGGAACACCGGGGAGCTGTTTTTT	CATLYVRGWGNTGELFF
TRBV7-9	TRBJ1-1	-	few	TGTGCCAGCAGCTTAGCGCTCGGGGGGACTGAAGCTTTCTTT	CASSLALGGTEAFF